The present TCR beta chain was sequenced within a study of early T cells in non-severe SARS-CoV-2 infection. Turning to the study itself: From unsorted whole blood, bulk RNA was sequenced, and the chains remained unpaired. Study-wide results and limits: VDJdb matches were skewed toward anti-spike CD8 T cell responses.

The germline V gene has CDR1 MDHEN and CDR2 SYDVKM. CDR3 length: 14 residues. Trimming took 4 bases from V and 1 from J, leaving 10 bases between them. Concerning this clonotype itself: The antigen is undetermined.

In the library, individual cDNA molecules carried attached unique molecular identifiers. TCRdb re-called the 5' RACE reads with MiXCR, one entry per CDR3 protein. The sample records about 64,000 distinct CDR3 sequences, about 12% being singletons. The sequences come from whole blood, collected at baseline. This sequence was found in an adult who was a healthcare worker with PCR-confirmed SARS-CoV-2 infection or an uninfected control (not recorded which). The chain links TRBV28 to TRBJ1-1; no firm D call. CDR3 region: CASSSGDPNTEAFF. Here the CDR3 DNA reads TGTGCCAGCAGTTCCGGTGACCCGAACACTGAAGCTTTCTTT.